This is a list of T cell receptor beta chains from one sample in a study of control samples from healthy donors and cancer patients. Sequenced by immunoSEQ multiplex PCR; TCRdb stores in-frame clones only, minus some. Of over 150,000 clones in the sample, roughly 95% were seen once. The sequenced sample was blood. The origin of the receptors is a woman between 25 and 40 years old in good health. Both conserved end residues are part of each CDR3. The D gene is left open where the match is weak. Expanded clones are given a class, and other clones once, few, many or no size at all.

d_call	v_call	clone_size	j_call	cdr3_aa	cdr3_nt
NA	TRBV30	NA	TRBJ1-5	CAWSAEGWDNQPQHF	TGTGCCTGGAGTGCGGAGGGGTGGGACAATCAGCCCCAGCATTTT
TRBD1	TRBV19	NA	TRBJ2-6	CASGTGESGANVLTF	TGTGCCAGTGGGACAGGGGAGTCTGGGGCCAACGTCCTGACTTTC
TRBD1	TRBV12-3/TRBV12-4	NA	TRBJ1-2	CASSWTGVGYTF	TGTGCCAGCAGCTGGACAGGGGTAGGCTACACCTTC
NA	TRBV5-1	NA	TRBJ2-7	CASSLGQGPYEQYF	TGCGCCAGCAGCTTGGGTCAGGGCCCCTACGAGCAGTACTTC
NA	TRBV27	NA	TRBJ2-6	CASSRSGANVLTF	TGTGCCAGCAGTAGGTCTGGGGCCAACGTCCTGACTTTC
NA	TRBV27	NA	TRBJ1-1	CASYSPTEAFF	TGTGCCAGCTACTCTCCCACTGAAGCTTTCTTT
NA	TRBV28	NA	TRBJ2-7	CASTSPYEQYF	TGTGCCAGCACTAGTCCCTACGAGCAGTACTTC
TRBD2	TRBV7-9	NA	TRBJ2-5	CASSRGLAGNQETQYF	TGTGCCAGCAGCAGGGGACTAGCGGGGAACCAAGAGACCCAGTACTTC
TRBD2	TRBV7-2	NA	TRBJ2-4	CASSLGLAGGADIQYF	TGTGCCAGCAGCTTAGGCCTAGCGGGAGGTGCCGACATTCAGTACTTC
NA	TRBV11-2	NA	TRBJ1-5	CASSLDRYQPQHF	TGTGCCAGCAGCTTAGACAGATATCAGCCCCAGCATTTT
NA	TRBV14	NA	TRBJ1-6	CASSQDPRGTPLHF	TGTGCCAGCAGCCAAGATCCAAGGGGTACACCCCTCCACTTT
NA	TRBV6-5	NA	TRBJ1-2	CASSYSGGRGYTF	TGTGCCAGCAGTTACTCGGGGGGCCGGGGCTACACCTTC
TRBD2	TRBV11-2	NA	TRBJ2-7	CASSTWTSGSYEQYF	TGTGCCAGCAGCACCTGGACTAGCGGGAGCTACGAGCAGTACTTC
TRBD1	TRBV7-3	NA	TRBJ2-1	CASSRTGDKEQFF	TGTGCCAGCAGCCGGACAGGGGATAAGGAGCAGTTCTTC
TRBD2	TRBV7-9	NA	TRBJ2-1	CASSLVSGGYNEQFF	TGTGCCAGCAGCTTAGTTAGCGGGGGGTACAATGAGCAGTTCTTC
NA	TRBV11-2	few	TRBJ1-1	CASSQAGTEAFF	TGTGCCAGCAGCCAAGCGGGGACTGAAGCTTTCTTT
NA	TRBV15	NA	TRBJ1-5	CATSRDGLPPQHF	TGTGCCACCAGCAGGGACGGCCTGCCGCCCCAGCATTTT
TRBD2	TRBV2	NA	TRBJ2-1	CASSRLAGPYNEQFF	TGTGCCAGCAGTAGACTAGCGGGGCCCTACAATGAGCAGTTCTTC
TRBD1	TRBV6-1	NA	TRBJ1-1	CASRRQGQNTEAFF	TGTGCCAGCAGGCGACAGGGACAGAACACTGAAGCTTTCTTT
NA	TRBV12-3/TRBV12-4	NA	TRBJ2-1	CASSPKGVEQFF	TGTGCCAGCAGTCCAAAGGGGGTTGAGCAGTTCTTC
NA	TRBV7-8	NA	TRBJ2-2	CASSLVRGWVTGELFF	TGTGCCAGCAGCTTAGTCAGGGGTTGGGTCACCGGGGAGCTGTTTTTT
NA	TRBV4-1	NA	TRBJ2-1	CASSQRPGARGFYNEQFF	TGCGCCAGCAGCCAGAGGCCGGGGGCTAGGGGCTTCTACAATGAGCAGTTCTTC
TRBD1	TRBV27	NA	TRBJ1-5	CASSLSGTGGGQPQHF	TGTGCCAGCAGTTTATCAGGGACAGGGGGTGGCCAGCCCCAGCATTTT
NA	TRBV28	NA	TRBJ1-2	CASSLDGNYGYTF	TGTGCCAGCAGTTTAGACGGAAACTATGGCTACACCTTC